This entry describes one TCR beta chain. Its antigen is still unknown. TCRdb's copy holds only in-frame clones and misses some; the assay was immunoSEQ multiplex PCR. The table includes 1,500 to 2,000 clones, about 71% detected once. This record comes from a study of CD8 T cell repertoires and HIV-1 epitope variants. Study-level information: Autologous T cell-negative cells served as antigen-presenting cells in equal numbers.

Trimming stripped 3 bases from V and 4 bases from J, with 10 bases between. The CDR3 has 14 amino acids. Germline CDR1 reads MDHEN; CDR2 reads SYDVKM. The origin of this receptor is a male donor with HIV. The chain links TRBV28 to TRBJ1-5, with no clear D. Sequencing was carried out using cultured CD8+ T cells derived from PBMCs. The CDR3 DNA follows: TGTGCCAGCAGTTTTGGGGATTGGAATCAGCCCCAGCATTTT. This codes for CASSFGDWNQPQHF.